This paragraph reports one T cell receptor (beta chain). Its cognate antigen is unknown. The data originate from a study of cytotoxic CD8 clonotypes in ibrutinib-treated CLL. The V gene's germline CDR1 is SNHLY and CDR2 FYNNEI. The CDR3 loop spans 16 amino acids. The ends lost 0 bases at V and 3 bases at J; junction bases unmatched: 6. Study-level points and caveats: Baseline clonality exceeded age-matched healthy donors and tracked circulating CD8+ T-cell counts.

Only in-frame clones appear in the TCRdb table, and some are missing; sequencing was by immunoSEQ multiplex PCR. The sample yields about 130,000 clones, around four fifths seen once. Sequenced material: PBMCs, taken after 24 months of ibrutinib treatment. The chain recombines TRBV2 with TRBJ2-3; the match to TRBD2 covers 7 bases. The receptor comes from a human donor with chronic lymphocytic leukemia. This CDR3 is CASSEAGWGGTDTQYF. The DNA for the CDR3 is TGTGCCAGCAGTGAAGCGGGGTGGGGGGGAACAGATACGCAGTATTTT.